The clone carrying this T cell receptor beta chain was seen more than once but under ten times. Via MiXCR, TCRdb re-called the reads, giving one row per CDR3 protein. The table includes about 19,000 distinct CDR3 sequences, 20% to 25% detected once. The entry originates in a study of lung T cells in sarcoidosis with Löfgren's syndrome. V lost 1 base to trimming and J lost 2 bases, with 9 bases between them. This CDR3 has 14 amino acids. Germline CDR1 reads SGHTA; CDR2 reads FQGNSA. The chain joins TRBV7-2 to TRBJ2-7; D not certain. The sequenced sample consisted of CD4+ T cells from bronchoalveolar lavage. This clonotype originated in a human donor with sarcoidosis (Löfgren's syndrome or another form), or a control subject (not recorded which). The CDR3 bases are TGTGCCAGCAGCTTAGAACAAGGCCCCTACGAGCAGTACTTC. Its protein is CASSLEQGPYEQYF.